These T cell receptor beta chains were read from a single sample in a study of a mutant IDH1 vaccine in newly diagnosed glioma. Some clones are missing from TCRdb's copy, which holds only in-frame ones; the method was immunoSEQ multiplex PCR. The sample records tens of thousands of clones, around nine tenths being singletons. These TCRs' antigens remain unknown. Source: PBMCs, taken from a glioma patient whose treatment included an IDH1 peptide vaccine. The receptors come from a woman in her forties or fifties with glioma. CDR3s include the opening cysteine and the closing phenylalanine or tryptophan.

J gene: TRBJ2-5; V gene: TRBV5-1; CDR3 protein: CASSSGTGGETQYF
J gene: TRBJ2-2; V gene: TRBV18; CDR3 protein: CASSPPNRGQTGELFF
J gene: TRBJ2-1; V gene: TRBV5-4; CDR3 protein: CASSHLSPSSYNEQFF
J gene: TRBJ2-7; V gene: TRBV5-4; CDR3 protein: CASSLAESYEQYF
J gene: TRBJ1-2; V gene: TRBV5-5; CDR3 protein: CASSFLTTGNYGYTF
J gene: TRBJ1-2; V gene: TRBV2; CDR3 protein: CASSPPGEYGYTF
J gene: TRBJ1-2; V gene: TRBV5-8; CDR3 protein: CASSSKGQITYGYTF
J gene: TRBJ1-1; V gene: TRBV30; CDR3 protein: CAWSPLGYSSEAFF
J gene: TRBJ2-7; V gene: TRBV20-1; CDR3 protein: CSAPRGYEQYF
J gene: TRBJ1-6; V gene: TRBV5-4; CDR3 protein: CASSWGQMNSPLHF
J gene: TRBJ2-5; V gene: TRBV21-1; CDR3 protein: CASPLMGGETQYF
J gene: TRBJ2-2; V gene: TRBV5-1; CDR3 protein: CASSLDGTSGKKGELFF
J gene: TRBJ2-1; V gene: TRBV15; CDR3 protein: CATSREMGRTSEPISYNEQFF
J gene: TRBJ2-5; V gene: TRBV29-1; CDR3 protein: CSVARDLQETQYF
J gene: TRBJ2-7; V gene: TRBV7-9; CDR3 protein: CASSRQSIYEQYF
J gene: TRBJ1-5; V gene: TRBV18; CDR3 protein: CASSLSGQGFQPQHF
J gene: TRBJ2-7; V gene: TRBV2; CDR3 protein: CASQEGLSSYEQYF
J gene: TRBJ2-1; V gene: TRBV28; CDR3 protein: CATTTFTGYSYNEQFF
J gene: TRBJ1-1; V gene: TRBV4-1; CDR3 protein: CASSQVLDRNTEAFF
J gene: TRBJ2-1; V gene: TRBV25-1; CDR3 protein: CASSENNEQFF
J gene: TRBJ2-1; V gene: TRBV11-3; CDR3 protein: CASSLGLAGSNEQFF
J gene: TRBJ1-5; V gene: TRBV18; CDR3 protein: CASSPGGGGQPQHF
J gene: TRBJ2-1; V gene: TRBV27; CDR3 protein: CATTSGRYRNEQFF
J gene: TRBJ2-1; V gene: TRBV20-1; CDR3 protein: CSPGGNEQFF
J gene: TRBJ1-4; V gene: TRBV2; CDR3 protein: CASMEGRGNEKLFF
J gene: TRBJ1-2; V gene: TRBV5-1; CDR3 protein: CASSLGTGSANYGYTF
J gene: TRBJ2-7; V gene: TRBV5-1; CDR3 protein: CASSLGGTSGYEQYF
J gene: TRBJ2-7; V gene: TRBV5-1; CDR3 protein: CASSLGSGLLYEQYF
J gene: TRBJ1-1; V gene: TRBV9; CDR3 protein: CASSVAQNTEAFF
J gene: TRBJ2-5; V gene: TRBV4-1; CDR3 protein: CASSHIFSERTQYF
J gene: TRBJ1-6; V gene: TRBV2; CDR3 protein: CASRGTGPNSPLHF
J gene: -; V gene: TRBV5-6; CDR3 protein: CASSLVRGRSSYEQYF
J gene: TRBJ2-5; V gene: TRBV19; CDR3 protein: CASSMWGGATQETQYF
J gene: TRBJ1-1; V gene: TRBV10-1; CDR3 protein: CASSEPRQGARNTEAFF
J gene: TRBJ2-7; V gene: TRBV11-2; CDR3 protein: CASSLATSMVEQYF
J gene: TRBJ1-4; V gene: TRBV7-9; CDR3 protein: CASSQGAGEKLFF
J gene: TRBJ2-4; V gene: TRBV9; CDR3 protein: CASSVGSTPGGDIQYF
J gene: TRBJ2-2; V gene: TRBV6-6; CDR3 protein: CASSYRGGGNTGELFF
J gene: TRBJ2-7; V gene: TRBV11-2; CDR3 protein: CASSLDSGAYEQYF
J gene: TRBJ1-4; V gene: TRBV27; CDR3 protein: CASSPIQGAQDEKLFF
J gene: TRBJ2-1; V gene: TRBV6-1; CDR3 protein: CASNYGEQFF
J gene: TRBJ1-6; V gene: TRBV25-1; CDR3 protein: CASSESRPTPLHF
J gene: TRBJ2-7; V gene: TRBV5-1; CDR3 protein: CASSQRGRDYEQYF
J gene: TRBJ2-2; V gene: TRBV4-1; CDR3 protein: CASSQEEGTGNTGELFF
J gene: TRBJ2-7; V gene: TRBV5-4; CDR3 protein: CASSSGLAGERYEQYF
J gene: TRBJ2-1; V gene: TRBV9; CDR3 protein: CASSVVSGAVPYNEQFF
J gene: TRBJ2-3; V gene: TRBV19; CDR3 protein: CASSTRTSGVPHSSTDTQYF
J gene: TRBJ2-7; V gene: TRBV11-2; CDR3 protein: CASSFSGQGNEQYF
J gene: TRBJ1-3; V gene: TRBV11-2; CDR3 protein: CASSPGRGNTIYF